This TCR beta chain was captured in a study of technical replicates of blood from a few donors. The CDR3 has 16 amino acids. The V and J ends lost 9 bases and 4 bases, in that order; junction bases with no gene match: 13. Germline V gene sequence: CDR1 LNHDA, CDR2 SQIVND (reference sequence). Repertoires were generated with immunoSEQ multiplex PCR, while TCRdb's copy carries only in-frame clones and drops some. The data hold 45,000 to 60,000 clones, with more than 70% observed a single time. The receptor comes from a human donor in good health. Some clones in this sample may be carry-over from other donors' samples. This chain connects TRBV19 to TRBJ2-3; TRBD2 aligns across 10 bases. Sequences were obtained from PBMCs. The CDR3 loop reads CARVHPGTSVPDTQYF. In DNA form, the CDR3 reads TGTGCCAGAGTACATCCCGGGACTAGCGTCCCAGATACGCAGTATTTT. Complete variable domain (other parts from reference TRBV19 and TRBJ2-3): DGGITQSPKYLFRKEGQNVTLSCEQNLNHDAMYWYRQDPGQGLRLIYYSQIVNDFQKGDIAEGYSVSREKKESFPLTVTSAQKNPTAFYLCARVHPGTSVPDTQYFGPGTRLTVL.